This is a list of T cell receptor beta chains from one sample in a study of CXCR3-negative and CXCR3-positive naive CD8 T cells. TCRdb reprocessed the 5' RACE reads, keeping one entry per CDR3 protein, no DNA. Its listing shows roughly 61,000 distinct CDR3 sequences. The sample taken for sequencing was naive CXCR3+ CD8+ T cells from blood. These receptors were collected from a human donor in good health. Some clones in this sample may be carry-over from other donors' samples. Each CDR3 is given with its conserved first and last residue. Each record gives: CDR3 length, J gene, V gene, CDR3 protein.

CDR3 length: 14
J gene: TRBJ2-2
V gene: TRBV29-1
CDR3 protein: CSVEEFADTGELFF

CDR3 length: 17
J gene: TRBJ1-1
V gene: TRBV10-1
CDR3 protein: CASSEEVNGQTNTEAFF

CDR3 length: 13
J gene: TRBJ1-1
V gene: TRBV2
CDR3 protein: CASLGGSVTEAFF

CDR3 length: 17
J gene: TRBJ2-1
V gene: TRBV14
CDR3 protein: CASSQLPLLPLSNEQFF

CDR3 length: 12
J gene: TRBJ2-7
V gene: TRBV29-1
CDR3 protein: CSVPSGNHEQYF

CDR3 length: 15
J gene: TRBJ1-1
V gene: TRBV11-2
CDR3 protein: CASSLQQGMNTEAFF

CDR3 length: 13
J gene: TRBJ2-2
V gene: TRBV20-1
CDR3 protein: CSAREGESGELFF

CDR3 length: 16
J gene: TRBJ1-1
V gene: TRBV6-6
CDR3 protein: CASSYESRELNTEAFF

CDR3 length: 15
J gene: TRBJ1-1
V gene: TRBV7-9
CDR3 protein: CASSVTQGTNTEAFF

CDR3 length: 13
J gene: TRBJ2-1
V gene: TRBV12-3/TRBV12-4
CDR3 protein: CASSRDRGLEQFF

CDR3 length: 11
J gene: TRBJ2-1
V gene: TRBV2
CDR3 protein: CASDPENEQFF

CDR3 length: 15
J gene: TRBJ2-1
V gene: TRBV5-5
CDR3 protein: CASSLSRFSYNEQFF

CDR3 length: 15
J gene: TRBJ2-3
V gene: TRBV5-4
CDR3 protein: CASSLGLSDTDTQYF

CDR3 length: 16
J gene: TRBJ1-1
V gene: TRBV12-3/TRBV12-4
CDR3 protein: CASSLAGGGMNTEAFF